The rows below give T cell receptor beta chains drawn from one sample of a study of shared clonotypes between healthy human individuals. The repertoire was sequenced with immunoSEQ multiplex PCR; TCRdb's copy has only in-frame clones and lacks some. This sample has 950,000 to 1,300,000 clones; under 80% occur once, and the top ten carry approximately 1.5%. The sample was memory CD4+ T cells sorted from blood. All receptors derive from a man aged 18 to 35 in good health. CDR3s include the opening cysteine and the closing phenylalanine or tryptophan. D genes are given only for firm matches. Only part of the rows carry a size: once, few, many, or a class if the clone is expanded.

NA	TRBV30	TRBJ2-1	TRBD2	CAWSSGGQGEQFF	TGTGCCTGGAGTAGCGGGGGGCAAGGCGAGCAGTTCTTC
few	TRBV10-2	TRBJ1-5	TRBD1	CASSGQGAENQPQHF	TGCGCCAGCAGCGGACAGGGGGCGGAGAATCAGCCCCAGCATTTT
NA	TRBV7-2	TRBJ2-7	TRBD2	CASSPLAGGGEQYF	TGTGCCAGCAGCCCCCTAGCGGGAGGAGGGGAGCAGTACTTC
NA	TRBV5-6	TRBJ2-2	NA	CASSPTRVTGELFF	TGTGCCAGCAGCCCGACGAGGGTCACCGGGGAGCTGTTTTTT
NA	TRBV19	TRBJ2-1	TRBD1	CANHRGYSNEQFF	TGTGCCAACCACAGGGGTTACAGCAATGAGCAGTTCTTC
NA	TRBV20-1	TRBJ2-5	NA	CSARFGETQYF	TGCAGTGCTAGATTCGGAGAGACCCAGTACTTC
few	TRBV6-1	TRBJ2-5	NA	CAGGREVGETQYF	TGTGCCGGTGGTCGAGAGGTCGGAGAGACCCAGTACTTC
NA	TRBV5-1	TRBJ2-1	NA	CASSRPEGYNEQFF	TGCGCCAGCAGCCGACCGGAGGGATACAATGAGCAGTTCTTC
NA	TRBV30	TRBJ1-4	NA	CAWKNGPSPEKLFF	TGTGCCTGGAAAAACGGACCGTCCCCCGAAAAACTGTTTTTT
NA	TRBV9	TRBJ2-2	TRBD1	CASSATGGSELFF	TGTGCCAGCAGCGCGACAGGGGGATCGGAGCTGTTTTTT
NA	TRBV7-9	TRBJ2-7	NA	CASSVGLDEQYF	TGTGCCAGCAGCGTGGGACTTGACGAGCAGTACTTC
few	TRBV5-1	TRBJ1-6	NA	CASSLADANSPLHF	TGCGCCAGCAGCTTGGCGGACGCCAATTCACCCCTCCACTTT
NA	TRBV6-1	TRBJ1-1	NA	CASSTGSWGNTEAFF	TGTGCCAGCAGTACAGGGAGTTGGGGGAACACTGAAGCTTTCTTT
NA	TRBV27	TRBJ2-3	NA	CASSTLGLRLTDTQYF	TGTGCCAGCAGTACATTGGGACTGAGGCTCACAGATACGCAGTATTTT
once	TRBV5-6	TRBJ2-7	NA	CASSSDGSYYEQYF	TGTGCCAGCAGCTCTGACGGGTCGTACTACGAGCAGTACTTC
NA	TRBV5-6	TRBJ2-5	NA	CASSSRTPRQETQYF	TGTGCCAGCAGCTCAAGGACACCTCGACAAGAGACCCAGTACTTC
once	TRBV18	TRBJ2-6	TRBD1	CASSVRQGSPSGANVLTF	TGTGCCAGCTCAGTAAGACAGGGGTCCCCCTCTGGGGCCAACGTCCTGACTTTC
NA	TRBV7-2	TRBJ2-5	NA	CASSPLGQETQYF	TGTGCCAGCAGCCCGTTAGGGCAAGAGACCCAGTACTTC
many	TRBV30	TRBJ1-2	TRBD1	CAWSVLGQGEGYTF	TGTGCCTGGAGTGTACTAGGACAGGGAGAAGGCTACACCTTC
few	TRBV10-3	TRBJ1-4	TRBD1	CAISESIQGGTNEKLFF	TGTGCCATCAGTGAGTCGATACAGGGGGGAACTAATGAAAAACTGTTTTTT
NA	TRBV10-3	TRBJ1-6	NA	CAIRSTGPYNSPLHF	TGTGCCATCAGGTCGACAGGTCCGTATAATTCACCCCTCCACTTT
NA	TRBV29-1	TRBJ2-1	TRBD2	CSARLAGGYNEQFF	TGCAGCGCCCGACTAGCGGGAGGTTACAATGAGCAGTTCTTC
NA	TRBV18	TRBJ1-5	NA	CASSPTSSGAQHF	TGTGCCAGCTCCCCCACCTCCTCGGGGGCCCAGCATTTT
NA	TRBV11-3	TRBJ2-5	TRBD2	CASTSGTSSSETQYF	TGTGCCAGCACATCAGGGACTAGCTCTTCAGAGACCCAGTACTTC
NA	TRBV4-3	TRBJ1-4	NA	CASSQGTASNEKLFF	TGCGCCAGCAGCCAGGGTACAGCTTCTAATGAAAAACTGTTTTTT
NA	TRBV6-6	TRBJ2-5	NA	CASSPPAQETQYF	TGTGCCAGCAGTCCCCCCGCACAAGAGACCCAGTACTTC
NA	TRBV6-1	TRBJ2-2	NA	CASGTYTGELFF	TGTGCCAGCGGCACGTACACCGGGGAGCTGTTTTTT
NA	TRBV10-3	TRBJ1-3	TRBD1	CAISTGVENTIYF	TGTGCCATCAGTACAGGGGTTGAAAACACCATATATTTT
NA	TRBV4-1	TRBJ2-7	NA	CASSLLPPGEGSYEQYF	TGCGCCAGCAGCCTCCTACCCCCCGGAGAGGGGTCCTACGAGCAGTACTTC
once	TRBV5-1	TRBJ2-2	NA	CASSWGSGNAGELFF	TGCGCCAGCAGCTGGGGATCTGGGAATGCCGGGGAGCTGTTTTTT
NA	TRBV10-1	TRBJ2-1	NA	CASSEFDLGGEQFF	TGCGCCAGCAGTGAGTTCGATTTAGGGGGTGAGCAGTTCTTC